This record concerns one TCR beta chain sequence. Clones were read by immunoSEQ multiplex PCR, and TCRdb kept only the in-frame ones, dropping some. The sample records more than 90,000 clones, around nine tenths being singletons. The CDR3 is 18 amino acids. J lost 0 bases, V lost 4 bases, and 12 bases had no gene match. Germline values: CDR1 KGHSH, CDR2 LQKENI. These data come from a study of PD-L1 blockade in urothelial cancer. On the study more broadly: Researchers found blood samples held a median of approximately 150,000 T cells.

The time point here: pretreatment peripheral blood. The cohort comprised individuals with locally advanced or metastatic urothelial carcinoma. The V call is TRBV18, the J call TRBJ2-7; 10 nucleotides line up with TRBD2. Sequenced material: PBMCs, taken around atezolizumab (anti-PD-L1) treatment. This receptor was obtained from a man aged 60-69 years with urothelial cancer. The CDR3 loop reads CASSQLSGTSASSYEQYF. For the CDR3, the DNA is TGTGCCAGCTCACAACTTTCCGGGACTAGCGCTAGCTCCTACGAGCAGTACTTC.